This entry is about one T cell receptor beta chain. Libraries were prepared by immunoSEQ multiplex PCR; TCRdb keeps only in-frame clonotypes and omits some of them. The table has some 79,000 clones, around nine tenths seen once; the top ten hold 5.5% to 7.5%. This entry belongs to a study of control samples from healthy donors and cancer patients. The source is a man aged 45-65 years in good health. Input material: blood.

This CDR3 is CATSDSGGPDEKLFF. Written as DNA, the CDR3 is TGTGCCACCAGTGATTCCGGGGGCCCGGATGAAAAACTGTTTTTT. J is TRBJ1-4 and V is TRBV24-1, with D possibly TRBD1 on 6 matching bases. The CDR3 runs 15 residues. V lost 2 bases and J lost 6, with 12 bases in between. Germline V gives CDR1 KGHDR, CDR2 SFDVKD.